One and the same sample provided the 23 T cell receptor beta chains below, sequenced in a study of blood T cell repertoires in COVID-19. Clones were read by immunoSEQ multiplex PCR, and TCRdb kept only the in-frame ones, dropping some. This sample carries some 270,000 clones, roughly four fifths of them seen once, and the ten largest clones take around 3.6%. The source material was PBMCs or T cells enriched from blood (not recorded which). The receptor source for this set is a man over 45 who had recovered from COVID-19.

This rearrangement joins TRBV9 to TRBJ1-1; D ambiguous. Trimming removed 7 bases at V and 4 bases at J, with 14 bases between. The CDR3 is made up of 13 amino acids. From germline, CDR1 is SGDLS and CDR2 YYNGEE. CDR3 loop: CASGPRVGTEAFF. The DNA for the CDR3 is TGTGCCAGCGGCCCTCGGGTAGGCACTGAAGCTTTCTTT. The variable domain in full, completed from reference TRBV9 and TRBJ1-1, reads DSGVTQTPKHLITATGQRVTLRCSPRSGDLSVYWYQQSLDQGLQFLIQYYNGEERAKGNILERFSAQQFPDLHSELNLSSLELGDSALYFCASGPRVGTEAFFGQGTRLTVV.

In this sample, this clone turned up once. The V and J genes are TRBV5-1 and TRBJ2-3, with 8 bases matching TRBD2. The CDR3 runs 15 residues. The germline gives CDR1 SGHRS, CDR2 YFSETQ. V lost 2 bases, J lost 1 base, and 3 bases stayed unmatched. CDR3 DNA: TGCGCCAGCAGCTTCCGGCGGGGGGGCACAGATACGCAGTATTTT. It translates to CASSFRRGGTDTQYF.

The chain employs TRBV11-2 and TRBJ2-1; 7 nucleotides align to TRBD2. V lost 3 bases and J lost 5; bases outside the gene matches: 4. This CDR3 has 14 residues. Germline values: CDR1 SGHAT, CDR2 FQNNGV. Written as DNA, the CDR3 is TGTGCCAGCAGCTTCAGCGGGACTAACAATGAGCAGTTCTTC. Its translation: CASSFSGTNNEQFF.

This sequence joins TRBV18 and TRBJ2-5, with TRBD1 matching 7 bases. Germline CDR1 is KGHSH and CDR2 is LQKENI. The CDR3 is 13 residues long. J lost 2 bases, V lost 4 bases, and 1 base had no gene match. The CDR3 sequence: CASSRDSQETQYF. As DNA, the CDR3 is TGTGCCAGCTCACGGGACAGTCAAGAGACCCAGTACTTC. The complete variable domain, with remaining parts taken from reference TRBV18 and TRBJ2-5, reads NAGVMQNPRHLVRRRGQEARLRCSPMKGHSHVYWYRQLPEEGLKFMVYLQKENIIDESGMPKERFSAEFPKEGPSILRIQQVVRGDSAAYFCASSRDSQETQYFGPGTRLLVL.

The rearrangement uses TRBV10-3 and TRBJ2-1, with TRBD1 as a possible D gene (5 bases). Germline assignment: CDR1 ENHRY and CDR2 SYGVKD. This CDR3 region has 14 residues. With 6 bases removed from V and 6 bases from J, the gap between germline ends came to 15 bases. The CDR3 coding sequence is TGTGCCATCAGCGCCATGGGAAGGGGCAATGAGCAGTTCTTC. It translates to CAISAMGRGNEQFF.

This clone was picked up one time. The rearrangement joins TRBV28 to TRBJ2-3, with 12 bases matching TRBD2. Germline CDR1 and CDR2: MDHEN and SYDVKM. The CDR3 runs to 17 residues. J lost 4 bases, V lost 6 bases, and 11 bases had no gene match. CDR3 protein: CASSPVRTSGAPDTQYF. The DNA for the CDR3 is TGTGCCAGCAGCCCCGTACGGACTAGCGGGGCCCCAGATACGCAGTATTTT.

V is TRBV19 and J is TRBJ1-5; 7 bases match TRBD1. Trimming cost V 2 bases and J 0 bases; bases outside gene matches: 4. CDR1 is LNHDA, CDR2 SQIVND, per germline (reference sequence). This CDR3 has 16 residues. This CDR3 reads CASSIRDSDSNQPQHF. Here the CDR3 DNA reads TGTGCCAGTAGTATAAGGGACAGTGATAGCAATCAGCCCCAGCATTTT.

The chain links TRBV23-1 to TRBJ1-5, with a weak D call TRBD1 (5 bases). TRBV23-1 is filed as an ORF, its function uncertain. CDR3 length equals 14 residues. Trimming shortened V by 6 bases and J by 0 bases, and 9 bases separated the two germline ends. This CDR3 is CASRTEVSNQPQHF. CDR3 DNA sequence: TGCGCCAGCAGGACAGAAGTTAGCAATCAGCCCCAGCATTTT.

The V call is TRBV6-5, the J call TRBJ1-5; the match to TRBD1 covers 8 bases. Germline V gene data show CDR1 as MNHEY and CDR2 as SVGAGI. V lost 6 bases to trimming and J lost 2 bases; unmatched junction nucleotides: 3. This CDR3 has 14 residues. CDR3: CASRATGGNQPQHF. The CDR3 DNA reads TGTGCCAGCAGGGCGACAGGGGGCAATCAGCCCCAGCATTTT.

The chain uses TRBV29-1 and TRBJ1-3, with D possibly TRBD1 on 5 matching bases. The CDR3 covers 13 residues. Germline V gene sequence: CDR1 SQVTM, CDR2 ANQGSEA. V was pared by 4 bases and J by 5 bases, with 12 bases between. The CDR3 loop reads CSVVSRVRNTIYF. In DNA form, the CDR3 reads TGCAGCGTTGTTAGCAGGGTGAGAAACACCATATATTTT. The complete variable domain, with remaining parts taken from reference TRBV29-1 and TRBJ1-3, reads SAVISQKPSRDICQRGTSLTIQCQVDSQVTMMFWYRQQPGQSLTLIATANQGSEATYESGFVIDKFPISRPNLTFSTLTVSNMSPEDSSIYLCSVVSRVRNTIYFGEGSWLTVV.

The DNA of the CDR3 is TGTGCCAGCAGTGGACAGGGGTATGATAACGAGCAGTACTTC. Translation: CASSGQGYDNEQYF. The V and J genes are TRBV2 and TRBJ2-7, with TRBD1 matching over 8 bases. The CDR3 sequence is 14 residues long. Germline loops: CDR1 SNHLY, CDR2 FYNNEI. V lost 4 bases and J lost 5; bases outside the gene matches: 7.

The chain links TRBV25-1 to TRBJ1-2; D gene ambiguous. Germline lookup yields CDR1 MGHDK and CDR2 SYGVNS. V lost 6 bases and J 0 bases, leaving 11 bases between the germline ends. This CDR3 has 14 residues. The CDR3, as DNA: TGTGCCAGCAGCAGAGGGCCGGCTAACTATGGCTACACCTTC. Protein sequence: CASSRGPANYGYTF.

The chain is built from TRBV3-1 (or the pseudogene TRBV3-2) and TRBJ2-7; tentatively, D is TRBD2 (6 bases). The CDR3 runs to 15 residues. Trimming took off 2 bases at V and 6 bases at J, with 17 bases between the two ends. CDR1 is LGHDT, CDR2 YNNKEL, per germline (reference sequence). The CDR3 here is CASSQRSGVLGEQYF. CDR3 bases: TGTGCCAGCAGCCAAAGGTCGGGGGTTTTGGGCGAGCAGTACTTC.

V gene TRBV6-2 or TRBV6-3 combines with J gene TRBJ1-2; the D is unclear. Looked up from germline, CDR1 is MNHEY and CDR2 is SVGEGT. V was cut by 5 bases and J by 6 bases, with 13 bases left in between. The CDR3 has 13 residues. The CDR3 DNA is TGTGCCAGCAGTGAGGTCCCGGTAGATGGCTACACCTTC. Amino acid sequence: CASSEVPVDGYTF.

This clone was found once. Its ends do not fully match the called genes, so a read error is possible. The V and J genes are TRBV27 and TRBJ1-1, with D tentatively TRBD1 (6 bases). The germline V gene has CDR1 MNHEY and CDR2 SMNVEV (reference sequence). This CDR3 is built from 14 residues. CDR3 residues: CASSVIQGNAEAFF. CDR3 DNA sequence: TGTGCCAGCAGCGTAATCCAGGGGAACGCTGAAGCTTTCTTT.

This chain connects TRBV15 to TRBJ1-1, with D hard to call. With 1 base removed from V and 3 bases from J, the gap between germline ends came to 12 bases. Germline CDR1 and CDR2: LNHNV and YYDKDF (reference sequence). This CDR3 has 15 amino acids. The CDR3 is CATSRVIGGDTEAFF. The DNA for the CDR3 is TGTGCCACCAGCAGAGTAATAGGCGGGGACACTGAAGCTTTCTTT. Filled out from reference TRBV15 and TRBJ1-1, the complete variable domain reads DAMVIQNPRYQVTQFGKPVTLSCSQTLNHNVMYWYQQKSSQAPKLLFHYYDKDFNNEADTPDNFQSRRPNTSFCFLDIRSPGLGDTAMYLCATSRVIGGDTEAFFGQGTRLTVV.

The chain employs TRBV4-1 and TRBJ1-5, with TRBD1 matching over 9 bases. Germline CDR1 MGHRA, CDR2 YSYEKL. This CDR3 is 16 amino acids long. V lost 1 base, J lost 3 bases, and 4 bases stayed unmatched. The CDR3 sequence is CASSQGGTGYNQPQHF. The CDR3 nucleotides read TGCGCCAGCAGCCAAGGTGGGACAGGGTACAATCAGCCCCAGCATTTT.

This rearrangement joins TRBV19 to TRBJ1-2; D call uncertain. V was clipped by 2 bases and J by 4 bases, with 14 bases between them. Germline V lookup: CDR1 LNHDA, CDR2 SQIVND (reference sequence). This CDR3 has 15 amino acids. CDR3 sequence (DNA): TGTGCCAGTAGTATAATGGGAGTGGGGTCCTATGGCTACACCTTC. As protein: CASSIMGVGSYGYTF.

The chain is built from TRBV30 and TRBJ1-1; 7 nucleotides align to TRBD1. After removal of 1 base from V and 2 bases from J, the junction contained 1 base not matched to a gene. Germline CDR1 is GTSNPN and CDR2 is SVGIG (reference sequence). The CDR3 is made up of 13 amino acids. CDR3 nucleotide sequence: TGTGCCTGGAGTGGGGACAGCAACACTGAAGCTTTCTTT. Amino acids: CAWSGDSNTEAFF.

This clone occurred a few times. The chain links TRBV18 to TRBJ1-2; D is perhaps TRBD1 (6 bases). V lost 5 bases and J 3 bases, leaving 13 bases between the germline ends. The length of the CDR3 is 14 residues. Germline loops: CDR1 KGHSH, CDR2 LQKENI. CDR3 residues: CASSTGRVDYGYTF. CDR3 coding DNA: TGTGCCAGCTCAACAGGGAGGGTCGACTATGGCTACACCTTC. Drawing the rest from reference TRBV18 and TRBJ1-2, the complete variable domain is NAGVMQNPRHLVRRRGQEARLRCSPMKGHSHVYWYRQLPEEGLKFMVYLQKENIIDESGMPKERFSAEFPKEGPSILRIQQVVRGDSAAYFCASSTGRVDYGYTFGSGTRLTVV.

The V and J genes are TRBV4-2 and TRBJ1-4; 7 bases match TRBD1. The CDR3 is 16 amino acids. V shed 4 bases and J 5 bases; nucleotides not matched to a gene: 10. Germline V gene data show CDR1 as LGHNA and CDR2 as YNFKEQ. The CDR3 coding sequence is TGTGCCAGCAGCCTTAACACCGGGACAGAGAATGAAAAACTGTTTTTT. Translation: CASSLNTGTENEKLFF.

This chain uses TRBV7-9 with TRBJ2-7; D perhaps matches TRBD1 (5 bases). V gave up 6 bases and J gave up 3 bases, with 9 bases separating them. The CDR3 loop spans 12 amino acids. Germline V gene data show CDR1 as SEHNR and CDR2 as FQNEAQ (reference sequence). The DNA for the CDR3 is TGTGCCAGCAGGCATGACAGCTACGAGCAGTACTTC. This translates into CASRHDSYEQYF. Full variable domain (remainder filled in from reference TRBV7-9 and TRBJ2-7): DTGVSQNPRHKITKRGQNVTFRCDPISEHNRLYWYRQTLGQGPEFLTYFQNEAQLEKSRLLSDRFSAERPKGSFSTLEIQRTEQGDSAMYLCASRHDSYEQYFGPGTRLTVT.

CDR3 DNA: TGTGCTAGTGGTTTATGGAGGGACCTCAAATACGAGCAGTACTTC. Amino acid sequence: CASGLWRDLKYEQYF. The chain carries TRBV12-5 and TRBJ2-7; D may be TRBD2 (6 bases). The CDR3 has 15 residues. V lost 3 bases and J lost 4, with 16 bases in between. The germline V gene has CDR1 LGHNT and CDR2 FRNRAP.